The 20 T cell receptor beta chains presented below share a single source sample, sequenced in a study of graft-versus-host responses after intestinal transplantation. The antigens for these receptors are not known. Method: immunoSEQ multiplex PCR; TCRdb's copy keeps in-frame clones and lacks some. The sample shows 90,000 to 150,000 clones, roughly 95% of them seen only once. The sequences come from unstimulated CD8+ T cells sorted from spleen or lymph node cells, collected before intestinal transplant. These receptors were obtained from a human donor who received an intestinal transplant.

The J gene is TRBJ2-1, the V gene TRBV27; TRBD1 matches at 7 bases. Losses at the gene ends were 4 bases for V and 2 bases for J; bases not matched to a gene: 8. There are 16 residues in the CDR3. The germline V gene encodes CDR1 MNHEY and CDR2 SMNVEV (reference sequence). CDR3 DNA: TGTGCCAGCAGTTCATCCCCGGGACAGCCCTACAATGAGCAGTTCTTC. Translating gives CASSSSPGQPYNEQFF.

This chain links TRBV28 with TRBJ1-2, with a tentative D call TRBD1 (5 bases). The CDR3 is 13 amino acids. The germline CDR1 and CDR2 sequences are MDHEN and SYDVKM. Trimming removed 9 bases at V and 4 bases at J, with 15 bases between. Here the CDR3 reads CASYIPGSYGYTF. CDR3 DNA sequence: TGTGCCAGTTATATTCCAGGGTCCTATGGCTACACCTTC.

This clone was counted only a few times. An end of the junction does not agree with germline; a read error may underlie this. The chain carries TRBV20-1 and TRBJ1-4; D uncertain. Germline CDR1 DFQATT, CDR2 SNEGSKA (reference sequence). The CDR3 totals 8 residues. The DNA for the CDR3 is TGCAGTGATAGAAAACTGTTTTTT. It yields the protein CSDRKLFF.

This clone has only one observation. V usage is TRBV10-3 and J usage is TRBJ2-3; D gene uncertain. Germline CDR1 reads ENHRY; CDR2 reads SYGVKD. CDR3 length: 16 residues. V gave up 4 bases and J gave up 2 bases, with 16 bases separating them. CDR3 sequence (DNA): TGTGCCATCAGTGGGCTAGGTGCGGAACACACAGATACGCAGTATTTT. Translation: CAISGLGAEHTDTQYF.

The chain links TRBV28 to TRBJ2-7; D possibly corresponds to TRBD1 (6 bases). Germline V gene data show CDR1 as MDHEN and CDR2 as SYDVKM. Trimming removed 6 bases from V and 4 bases from J, with 19 bases in between. The length of the CDR3 is 15 residues. CDR3 nucleotide sequence: TGTGCCAGCAGCGCCATTTTACAGGGAGTATACGAGCAGTACTTC. Translation: CASSAILQGVYEQYF.

This sequence joins TRBV7-9 and TRBJ2-5; 9 positions match TRBD2. Germline V gene lookup returns CDR1 SEHNR and CDR2 FQNEAQ (reference sequence). V trimming: 5 bases; J trimming: 4 bases; junction bases outside the gene matches: 8. This CDR3 comprises 15 residues. The chain's CDR3 is CASSVSGSGGETQYF. CDR3 bases: TGTGCCAGCAGCGTTAGCGGGAGTGGGGGAGAGACCCAGTACTTC.

The chain uses TRBV9 and TRBJ2-5, with D tentatively TRBD2 (6 bases). The V gene lost 4 bases and the J gene lost 5 bases, with 18 bases spanning the gap. CDR3 length: 15 residues. Looked up from germline, CDR1 is SGDLS and CDR2 is YYNGEE. The CDR3: CASSPGGTGLETQYF. In DNA form, the CDR3 reads TGTGCCAGCAGCCCGGGCGGGACGGGACTGGAGACCCAGTACTTC.

The chain carries TRBV28 and TRBJ2-7, with 10 bases that match TRBD2. This CDR3 contains 13 residues. In germline, CDR1 is MDHEN, CDR2 SYDVKM. Trimming removed 10 bases from V and 5 bases from J; junction bases left unmatched: 8. The CDR3 DNA reads as TGTGCCATCTCTAGCGGGAGAGGCCACGAGCAGTACTTC. This encodes CAISSGRGHEQYF.

The chain carries TRBV5-1 and TRBJ2-7, with TRBD2 matching over 13 bases. The CDR3 has 18 amino acids. Germline V CDR1 and CDR2: SGHRS, YFSETQ. The V and J ends lost 1 base and 6 bases, in that order; junction bases with no gene match: 13. Here the CDR3 DNA reads TGCGCCAGCAGCTTGTTGTCACTAGCGGGAGGGCCGGGCCCCGAGCAGTACTTC. Its translation: CASSLLSLAGGPGPEQYF.

The rearrangement uses TRBV6-5 and TRBJ2-1, with D possibly being TRBD2 (5 bases). The ends were cut back, 2 bases at V and 9 bases at J, with 20 bases in the middle. The germline V gene has CDR1 MNHEY and CDR2 SVGAGI. The CDR3 runs 16 residues. CDR3 loop: CASSYKRTPPPGEQFF. In DNA, the CDR3 is TGTGCCAGCAGTTACAAGCGGACCCCTCCGCCGGGTGAGCAGTTCTTC.

This clone occurred once. V and J are TRBV2 and TRBJ1-5; D call uncertain. The germline V and J ends were trimmed by 8 bases and 1 base, with 15 bases remaining between them. CDR1 and CDR2 from the germline V gene are SNHLY and FYNNEI. The CDR3 is 15 residues long. CDR3 nucleotides: TGTGCCAGCCGAATTGGGAGCATGAGCAATCAGCCCCAGCATTTT. Protein: CASRIGSMSNQPQHF.

The genes are TRBV30 and TRBJ2-1; 7 nucleotides agree with TRBD2. J was trimmed by 0 bases and V by 5 bases; bases with no gene match: 7. Germline CDR1 is GTSNPN and CDR2 is SVGIG (reference sequence). This CDR3 contains 15 residues. The CDR3 loop reads CAWASGSSSYNEQFF. Written as DNA, the CDR3 is TGTGCCTGGGCTAGCGGTTCAAGCTCCTACAATGAGCAGTTCTTC. The whole variable domain, remainder taken from reference TRBV30 and TRBJ2-1, is SQTIHQWPATLVQPVGSPLSLECTVEGTSNPNLYWYRQAAGRGLQLLFYSVGIGQISSEVPQNLSASRPQDRQFILSSKKLLLSDSGFYLCAWASGSSSYNEQFFGPGTRLTVL.

The chain has TRBV27 and TRBJ1-1, with D unclear. The CDR3 has 14 residues. Deletions cut 0 bases from V and 5 bases from J, with 10 bases between. Germline V lookup: CDR1 MNHEY, CDR2 SMNVEV (reference sequence). CDR3 nucleotides: TGTGCCAGCAGTTTATCCAGGACGGGGACTGAAGCTTTCTTT. Encoded protein: CASSLSRTGTEAFF.

Details on this clone: Other nucleotide sequences from this sample produce the same CDR3. The chain joins TRBV5-1 to TRBJ2-7; no firm D call. Germline V CDR1 and CDR2: SGHRS, YFSETQ. This CDR3 region has 12 residues. V was pared by 1 base and J by 3 bases, with 5 bases between. This CDR3 is CASSLSSYEQYF. CDR3 coding DNA: TGCGCCAGCAGCTTGAGTAGCTACGAGCAGTACTTC. Full variable domain (outside the CDR3, taken from reference TRBV5-1 and TRBJ2-7): KAGVTQTPRYLIKTRGQQVTLSCSPISGHRSVSWYQQTPGQGLQFLFEYFSETQRNKGNFPGRFSGRQFSNSRSEMNVSTLELGDSALYLCASSLSSYEQYFGPGTRLTVT.

The chain recombines TRBV28 with TRBJ2-7, with TRBD2 matching 8 bases. This CDR3 is 14 amino acids long. Germline loops: CDR1 MDHEN, CDR2 SYDVKM. Losses at the gene ends were 10 bases for V and 7 bases for J; bases not matched to a gene: 15. CDR3 amino acids: CATPGSAGGREQYF. The CDR3 DNA reads TGTGCCACCCCAGGGAGTGCGGGAGGTCGGGAGCAGTACTTC.

The CDR3 DNA follows: TGCGCCAGCAGCCAACTTTGGGGCAGGCATCAAGAGACCCAGTACTTC. Amino acid sequence: CASSQLWGRHQETQYF. The chain combines TRBV4-3 with TRBJ2-5, with D maybe TRBD1 (5 bases). Deletions cut 2 bases from V and 2 bases from J, with 15 bases between. CDR1 and CDR2 (germline): LGHNA, YSLEER. The CDR3 is 16 residues long.

The J gene is TRBJ2-7, the V gene TRBV29-1; 14 nucleotides match TRBD2. The CDR3 has 14 residues. The J segment lost 5 bases and the V segment lost 6 bases, leaving 6 bases of the junction unmatched. Per germline, CDR1 SQVTM and CDR2 ANQGSEA. CDR3 sequence (DNA): TGCAGCGTCGGGACTAGCGGGAGTGTTAACGAGCAGTACTTC. The encoded protein is CSVGTSGSVNEQYF.

This chain connects TRBV4-2 to TRBJ2-1; 11 bases agree with TRBD2. Germline loops: CDR1 LGHNA, CDR2 YNFKEQ. With 4 bases clipped from V and 0 bases from J, the junction kept 5 bases outside the gene matches. This CDR3 has 17 residues. CDR3 DNA: TGTGCCAGCAGCCTAAGACTAGCGGGATACTCCTACAATGAGCAGTTCTTC. It translates to CASSLRLAGYSYNEQFF.

The chain couples TRBV4-2 to TRBJ1-5; D remains ambiguous. CDR1 LGHNA and CDR2 YNFKEQ come from the germline V gene. The CDR3 contains 16 residues. Trimming took 0 bases from V and 5 from J, leaving 14 bases between them. The CDR3: CASSQEESVVDQPQHF. CDR3 nucleotide sequence: TGTGCCAGCAGCCAAGAGGAATCGGTTGTGGATCAGCCCCAGCATTTT.

A single count supports this clone. The chain joins TRBV30 to TRBJ2-7, with 10 bases matching TRBD1. The CDR3 sequence is 14 residues long. Germline V gene data show CDR1 as GTSNPN and CDR2 as SVGIG (reference sequence). Trimming cost V 5 bases and J 0 bases; bases outside gene matches: 4. CDR3 in DNA: TGTGCCTGGGACAGGGGGCAATCCTCCTACGAGCAGTACTTC. Translation: CAWDRGQSSYEQYF.